This T cell receptor (beta chain) was documented in a study of T cell clonality in common variable immunodeficiency. Study-wide results and caveats: Reportedly, TCR beta sequences from common variable immunodeficiency showed fewer deletions and N-nucleotide insertions.

Assay: immunoSEQ multiplex PCR; the TCRdb copy retains only in-frame clones and omits some. The sample presents 35,000 to 50,000 clones, none singletons. Caucasian heritage predominated among both patients and controls. Blood samples were heparinized, roughly 5 to 8 ml per donor. This clone was found many times. The antigen remains undetermined. The receptor comes from a person aged 18 to 75 in good health. Sequences were obtained from peripheral blood mononuclear cells.

This CDR3 reads CASSIRDSAYEQYF. The part of the CDR3 DNA that was read is TGTGCCAGTAGTATCCGGGACAGCGCCTACGAG. This chain joins TRBV19 and TRBJ2-7, with 7 bases aligning to TRBD1. Read sequence stops 3 residues before the CDR3 end, and the germline J gene provides the missing end. CDR3 length: 14 amino acids. The V and J ends lost 3 bases and 2 bases, in that order; junction bases with no gene match: 4. In germline, CDR1 is LNHDA, CDR2 SQIVND (reference sequence).